What follows is one T cell receptor (beta chain) and its context. No antigen is known for it. This sample stems from a study of CD8+CD57+ T cells in acquired aplastic anemia. According to the study, genomic DNA was the template for TCR beta VDJ and CDR3 profiling. TCRdb itself ran the reads through MiXCR, one entry per CDR3 protein. This sample has some 280,000 distinct CDR3 sequences, with around 60% found just once. The CDR3 sequence is 12 residues long. V lost 5 bases and J lost 8, with 14 bases in between. Per the germline V gene, CDR1 is DFQATT and CDR2 is SNEGSKA (reference sequence). Points from the study as a whole: The study found no significant CD8+ Simpson's diversity difference between patients and controls.

The sequence was collected from a human donor with severe aplastic anemia or a healthy control (not recorded which). The sequenced sample consisted of sorted CD4+, CD8+, or CD8+CD57+ T cells (not recorded which) from PBMCs. J is TRBJ2-3 and V is TRBV20-1, with D possibly TRBD1 on 7 matching bases. The CDR3 sequence: CSASGGTTTQYF. CDR3 nucleotides: TGCAGTGCTTCAGGGGGGACAACTACGCAGTATTTT.